This T cell receptor (beta chain) emerged from a study of blood T cell repertoires in COVID-19. Whole-study context: Sample material is recorded as cDNA or gDNA derived from T cells, B-cell-depleted T cells, or PBMCs.

Sequencing used immunoSEQ multiplex PCR; TCRdb keeps in-frame clones, though not all of them. The table has about 480,000 clones, 88% seen once; the top ten hold over 1.5%. Cohort placement rested on clinical history that participants reported themselves. The CDR3 has 15 amino acids. In germline, CDR1 is SGHDT, CDR2 YYEEEE. V shed 6 bases, J shed 9 bases, and the junction held 12 bases outside the gene matches. The chain is built from TRBV5-6 and TRBJ2-1, with 10 bases lining up with TRBD1. The receptor comes from a woman in her forties who had recovered from COVID-19. Input material: PBMCs or T cells enriched from blood (not recorded which). DNA for the CDR3: TGTGCCAGCACCCGGACGGGACAGGGGTATAGTGAGCAGTTCTTC. Its protein product is CASTRTGQGYSEQFF.